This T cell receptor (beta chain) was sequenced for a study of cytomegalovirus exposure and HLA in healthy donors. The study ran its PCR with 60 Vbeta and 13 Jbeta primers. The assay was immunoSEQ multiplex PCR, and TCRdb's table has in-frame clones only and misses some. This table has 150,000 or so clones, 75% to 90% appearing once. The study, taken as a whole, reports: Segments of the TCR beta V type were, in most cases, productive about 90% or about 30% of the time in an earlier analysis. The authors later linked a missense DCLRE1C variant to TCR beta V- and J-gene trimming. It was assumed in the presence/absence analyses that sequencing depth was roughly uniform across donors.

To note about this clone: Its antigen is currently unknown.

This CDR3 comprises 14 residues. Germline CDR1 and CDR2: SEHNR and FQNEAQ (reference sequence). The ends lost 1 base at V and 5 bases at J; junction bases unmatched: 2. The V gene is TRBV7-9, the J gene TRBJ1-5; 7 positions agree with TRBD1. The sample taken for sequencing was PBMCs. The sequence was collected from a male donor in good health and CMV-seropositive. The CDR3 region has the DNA TGTGCCAGCAGCTTAGACAGGGGTGATCAGCCCCAGCATTTT. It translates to CASSLDRGDQPQHF.